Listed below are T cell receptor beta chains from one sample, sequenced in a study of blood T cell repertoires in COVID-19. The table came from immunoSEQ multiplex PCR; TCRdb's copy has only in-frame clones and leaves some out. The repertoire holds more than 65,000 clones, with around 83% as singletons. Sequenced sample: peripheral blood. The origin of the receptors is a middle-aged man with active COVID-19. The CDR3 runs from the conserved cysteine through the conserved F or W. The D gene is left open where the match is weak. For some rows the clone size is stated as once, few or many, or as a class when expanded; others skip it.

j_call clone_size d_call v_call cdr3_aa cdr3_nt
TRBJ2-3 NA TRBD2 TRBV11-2 CASSRGLAGLGGGDTQYF TGTGCCAGCAGCCGCGGACTAGCGGGCCTAGGTGGCGGAGATACGCAGTATTTT
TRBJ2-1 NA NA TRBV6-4 CASSQEGGLSYNEQFF TGTGCCAGCAGTCAGGAGGGGGGGCTTTCCTACAATGAGCAGTTCTTC
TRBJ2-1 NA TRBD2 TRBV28 CASSVAGVAYNEQFF TGTGCCAGCAGTGTAGCGGGAGTAGCTTACAATGAGCAGTTCTTC
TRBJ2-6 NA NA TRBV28 CAWGRSSGANVLTF TGTGCTTGGGGGCGGAGCTCTGGGGCCAACGTCCTGACTTTC
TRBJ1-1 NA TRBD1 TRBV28 CASTRTGGFTVNTEAFF TGTGCCAGCACCAGGACAGGGGGATTTACAGTGAACACTGAAGCTTTCTTT
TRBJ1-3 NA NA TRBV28 CASSFSLDTSIYF TGTGCCAGCAGTTTCTCCTTAGACACCTCCATATATTTT
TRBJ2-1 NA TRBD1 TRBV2 CASSRDRNNEQFF TGTGCCAGCAGTCGGGACAGGAACAATGAGCAGTTCTTC
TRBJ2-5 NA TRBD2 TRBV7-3 CASSPGTSGGQETQYF TGTGCCAGCAGCCCCGGGACTAGCGGGGGACAAGAGACCCAGTACTTC
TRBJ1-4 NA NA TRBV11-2 CASRKGAEENEKLFF TGTGCCAGCAGGAAAGGCGCGGAAGAGAATGAAAAACTGTTTTTT
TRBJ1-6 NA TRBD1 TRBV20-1 CSASKGDRVNSPLHF TGCAGTGCTAGTAAGGGGGACAGGGTAAATTCACCCCTCCACTTT
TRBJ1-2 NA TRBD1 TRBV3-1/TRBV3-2 CASSQEPGQGDGYTF TGTGCCAGCAGCCAAGAACCGGGACAGGGGGATGGCTACACCTTC
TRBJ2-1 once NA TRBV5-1 CASSFNRGNEQFF TGCGCCAGCAGCTTCAACCGGGGGAATGAGCAGTTCTTC
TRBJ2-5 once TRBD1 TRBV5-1 CASSATGQGKETQYF TGCGCCAGCAGCGCTACCGGACAGGGAAAAGAGACCCAGTACTTC